The rows below give T cell receptor beta chains drawn from one sample of a study of shared clonotypes between healthy human individuals. Clones were read by immunoSEQ multiplex PCR, and TCRdb kept only the in-frame ones, dropping some. Of about 500,000 clones listed, over 60% are singletons. The sequencing sample was made of PBMCs. The receptors were sampled from a woman between 35 and 50 years old in good health. Some clones in this sample may be carry-over from other donors' samples. The CDR3 runs from the conserved cysteine through the conserved F or W. D genes are given only for firm matches. Size is stated for part of the rows, as once, few or many counts, or as a class when the clone is expanded.

v_gene,abundance,j_gene,d_gene,CDR3nt,CDR3aa
TRBV4-1,NA,TRBJ1-1,NA,TGCGCCAGCAGCGCCTCGATGAACACTGAAGCTTTCTTT,CASSASMNTEAFF
TRBV18,NA,TRBJ2-7,TRBD2,TGTGCCAGCTCTCCCACCCGACTAGCGGGAGACTACGAGCAGTACTTC,CASSPTRLAGDYEQYF
TRBV15,NA,TRBJ2-6,NA,TGTGCCACCAGCAGAGATTTCCTCTCTGGGGCCAACGTCCTGACTTTC,CATSRDFLSGANVLTF
TRBV19,few,TRBJ2-7,NA,TGTGCCAGTAGCGATGGGGGGGCACCACCCTACGAGCAGTACTTC,CASSDGGAPPYEQYF
TRBV5-1,NA,TRBJ2-7,NA,TGCGCCAGCACCTTGTCCCGACAGGGAGGGGAGCAGTACTTC,CASTLSRQGGEQYF
TRBV27,many,TRBJ2-7,NA,TGTGCCAGCAGTTTATCCGGGCCGCTTAACGAGCAGTACTTC,CASSLSGPLNEQYF
TRBV28,NA,TRBJ1-1,NA,TGTGCCAGCAGTTTAAGAGGGAACACTGAAGCTTTCTTT,CASSLRGNTEAFF
TRBV27,NA,TRBJ2-7,TRBD2,TGTGCCAGCAGTTTGGGGACTAGGGCCTACGAGCAGTACTTC,CASSLGTRAYEQYF
TRBV4-1,few,TRBJ2-7,TRBD2,TGCGCCAGCAGCCAGCAGGTAGCGGGAGCCGGCCACGAGCAGTACTTC,CASSQQVAGAGHEQYF
TRBV5-1,NA,TRBJ2-3,TRBD2,TGCGCCAGCAGCTTGGAGGCGCGGGAGTCAGATACGCAGTATTTT,CASSLEARESDTQYF
TRBV9,many,TRBJ1-4,NA,TGTGCCAGCAGCAGACAGACTAATGAAAAACTGTTTTTT,CASSRQTNEKLFF
TRBV7-3,NA,TRBJ2-3,NA,TGTGCCAGCAGCTTAAGAGTTAGCACAGATACGCAGTATTTT,CASSLRVSTDTQYF
TRBV7-2,NA,TRBJ2-1,NA,TGTGCCAGCAGCCCAGAGGCTAGCGTTTACAATGAGCAGTTCTTC,CASSPEASVYNEQFF
TRBV29-1,NA,TRBJ1-1,NA,TGCAGCGTTGACTTCGCGGGGACTGAAGCTTTCTTT,CSVDFAGTEAFF
TRBV9,NA,TRBJ1-4,NA,TGTGCCAGCAGCGTAGTCCCAGGTGAAAAACTGTTTTTT,CASSVVPGEKLFF
TRBV14,many,TRBJ2-7,TRBD2,TGTGCCAGCAGCCAAGATTTAACTAGCGGGAGGCCATCCTACGAGCAGTACTTC,CASSQDLTSGRPSYEQYF
TRBV6-6,NA,TRBJ2-2,NA,TGTGCCAGCAGTTACTCGAGGGTAGGGGAGCTGTTTTTT,CASSYSRVGELFF
TRBV9,NA,TRBJ1-2,TRBD1,TGTGCCAGCACACGGACAGGAACTAACTATGGCTACACCTTC,CASTRTGTNYGYTF
TRBV5-1,NA,TRBJ2-1,TRBD1,TGCGCCAGCAGCTTGGTCCGCGGGACAGGGGGCCGTAGTGAGCAGTTCTTC,CASSLVRGTGGRSEQFF
TRBV28,NA,TRBJ2-7,TRBD1,TGTGCCAGCGGGGCCAGGGGGCGCGATCCCTACGAGCAGTACTTC,CASGARGRDPYEQYF
TRBV10-3,NA,TRBJ2-1,NA,TGTGCCATCAGTGAGGGTAAACTAGGGGTGGTAGATGAGCAGTTCTTC,CAISEGKLGVVDEQFF
TRBV19,NA,TRBJ2-1,TRBD1,TGTGCCAGTAGTACCCCGGGACAGGGTTACAATGAGCAGTTCTTC,CASSTPGQGYNEQFF
TRBV7-8,NA,TRBJ1-4,TRBD1,TGTGCCACCTCCCGGGACAGGGGGGATGAAAAACTGTTTTTT,CATSRDRGDEKLFF
TRBV6-5,NA,TRBJ1-1,NA,TGTGCCAGCAGACCGGTTGGCCGTGGCACTGAAGCTTTCTTT,CASRPVGRGTEAFF
TRBV9,few,TRBJ1-1,NA,TGTGCCAGCAGCGTAGGAGGGGTTTGGAGCCCTGAAGCTTTCTTT,CASSVGGVWSPEAFF
TRBV5-1,few,TRBJ1-6,TRBD1,TGCGCCAGCAGCTTGTGGGACAGGGGGCGCGATTCACCCCTCCACTTT,CASSLWDRGRDSPLHF
TRBV5-1,NA,TRBJ1-1,TRBD1,TGCGCCAGCAGCACAACCGGACAGGGTGGCACTGAAGCTTTCTTT,CASSTTGQGGTEAFF
TRBV27,NA,TRBJ2-3,NA,TGTGCCAGCAGCAACACAACGGGGGCTTTCACAGATACGCAGTATTTT,CASSNTTGAFTDTQYF
TRBV18,NA,TRBJ1-4,NA,TGTGTCAGCTCATCCAAATACGCAGATGAAAAACTGTTTTTT,CVSSSKYADEKLFF
TRBV29-1,NA,TRBJ2-5,TRBD2,TGCAGCGTTGAGTTCGGGAGGGGGCAAGAGACCCAGTACTTC,CSVEFGRGQETQYF
TRBV6-4,NA,TRBJ2-7,NA,TGTGCCAGCAGTGAGGCGAAGGGATATATTACCTACGAGCAGTACTTC,CASSEAKGYITYEQYF
TRBV6-1,NA,TRBJ2-7,NA,TGTGCCAGCAGTCACTATGAGCAGTACTTC,CASSHYEQYF
TRBV28,once,TRBJ2-1,TRBD2,TGTGCCAGCAGCTCGCTGGGACTAGCGGGCGACAATGAGCAGTTCTTC,CASSSLGLAGDNEQFF